This T cell receptor beta chain emerged from a study of beta chain features in type 1 diabetes. Study information: Age, gender and cell yields were alike across patients and healthy donors.

Notes on the study in general: PCR may have favored shorter templates equally in patients and controls.

Naive, central memory, regulatory and stem cell-like memory cells within the CD4+ compartment were sorted using CD45RO/CCR7/CD25/CD127/CD95/CD27. In the case of this clone: Its antigen is unidentified.

With 6 bases removed from V and 7 bases from J, the gap between germline ends came to 17 bases. The germline V gene encodes CDR1 SGHRS and CDR2 YFSETQ. The CDR3 has 14 residues. The isolated RNA, all of it, was reverse transcribed, so expressed TCRB transcripts were what got sequenced. Libraries were prepared by immunoSEQ multiplex PCR; TCRdb keeps only in-frame clonotypes and omits some of them. The sample includes roughly 500,000 clones, about 32% of them seen just once. The V and J genes are TRBV5-1 and TRBJ2-1, with D possibly being TRBD1 or TRBD2 (5 bases each). Sequenced sample: naive CD4+ T cells from blood. This clonotype was sampled from a man aged 18-30 years in good health. CDR3 protein: CASNLGLAGNEQFF. DNA of the CDR3: TGCGCCAGCAATTTAGGACTTGCAGGGAATGAGCAGTTCTTC.